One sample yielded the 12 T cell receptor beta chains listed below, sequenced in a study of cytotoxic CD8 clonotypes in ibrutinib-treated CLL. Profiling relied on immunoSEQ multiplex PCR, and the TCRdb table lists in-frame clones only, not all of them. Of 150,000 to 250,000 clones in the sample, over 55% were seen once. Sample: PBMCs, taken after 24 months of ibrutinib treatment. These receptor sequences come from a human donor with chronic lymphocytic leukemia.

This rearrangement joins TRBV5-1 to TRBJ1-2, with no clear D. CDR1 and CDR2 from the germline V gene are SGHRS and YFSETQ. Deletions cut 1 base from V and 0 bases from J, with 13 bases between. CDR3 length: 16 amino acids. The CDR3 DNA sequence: TGCGCCAGCAGCTTGAGAGGGCAGCGAACTAACTATGGCTACACCTTC. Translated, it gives CASSLRGQRTNYGYTF.

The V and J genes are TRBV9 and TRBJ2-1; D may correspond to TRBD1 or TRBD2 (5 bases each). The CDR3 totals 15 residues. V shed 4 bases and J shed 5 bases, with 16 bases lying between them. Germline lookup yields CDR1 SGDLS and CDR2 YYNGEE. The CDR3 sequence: CASSHQPGPNNEQFF. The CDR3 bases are TGTGCCAGCAGCCACCAACCGGGACCGAACAATGAGCAGTTCTTC.

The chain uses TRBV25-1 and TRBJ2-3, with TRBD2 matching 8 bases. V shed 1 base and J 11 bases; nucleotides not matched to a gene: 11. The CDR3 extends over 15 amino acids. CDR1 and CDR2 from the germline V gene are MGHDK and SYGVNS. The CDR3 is CASSEFTGGSSEQYF. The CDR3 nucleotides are TGTGCCAGCAGTGAATTTACGGGAGGGAGCTCGGAGCAGTATTTT.

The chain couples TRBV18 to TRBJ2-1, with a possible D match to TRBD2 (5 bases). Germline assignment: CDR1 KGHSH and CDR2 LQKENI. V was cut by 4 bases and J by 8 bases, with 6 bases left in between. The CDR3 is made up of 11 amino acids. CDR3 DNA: TGTGCCAGCTCACGGGGAGATGAGCAGTTCTTC. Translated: CASSRGDEQFF.

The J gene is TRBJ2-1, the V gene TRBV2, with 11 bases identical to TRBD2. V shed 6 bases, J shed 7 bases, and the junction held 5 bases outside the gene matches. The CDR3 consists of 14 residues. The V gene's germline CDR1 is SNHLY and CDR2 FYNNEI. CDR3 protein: CASRRLAGRNEQFF. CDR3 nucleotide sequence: TGTGCCAGCAGGAGACTAGCGGGAAGGAATGAGCAGTTCTTC.

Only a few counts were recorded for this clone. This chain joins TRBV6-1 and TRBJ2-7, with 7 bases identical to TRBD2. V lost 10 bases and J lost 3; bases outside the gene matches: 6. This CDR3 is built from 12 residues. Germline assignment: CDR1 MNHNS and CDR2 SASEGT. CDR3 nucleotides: TGTGCCATACTTGGGGGGGTCTACGAGCAGTACTTC. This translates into CAILGGVYEQYF.

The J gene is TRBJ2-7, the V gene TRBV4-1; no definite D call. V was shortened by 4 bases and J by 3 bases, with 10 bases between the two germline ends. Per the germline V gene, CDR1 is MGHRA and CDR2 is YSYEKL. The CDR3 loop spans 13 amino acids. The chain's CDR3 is CASSLENRYEQYF. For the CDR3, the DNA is TGCGCCAGCAGCCTCGAGAACCGCTACGAGCAGTACTTC.

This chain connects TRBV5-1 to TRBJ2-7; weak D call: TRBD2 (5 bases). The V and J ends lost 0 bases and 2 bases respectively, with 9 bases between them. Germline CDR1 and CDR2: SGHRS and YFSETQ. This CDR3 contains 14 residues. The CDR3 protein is CASSLGIGTYEQYF. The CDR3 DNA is TGCGCCAGCAGCTTGGGTATCGGGACCTACGAGCAGTACTTC.

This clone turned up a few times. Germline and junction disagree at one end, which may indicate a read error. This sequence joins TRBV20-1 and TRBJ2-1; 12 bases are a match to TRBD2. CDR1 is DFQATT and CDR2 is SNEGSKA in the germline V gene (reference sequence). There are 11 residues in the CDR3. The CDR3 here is CSAPTSGRLLF. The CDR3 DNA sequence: TGCAGTGCTCCGACTAGCGGGAGATTGCTCTTC.

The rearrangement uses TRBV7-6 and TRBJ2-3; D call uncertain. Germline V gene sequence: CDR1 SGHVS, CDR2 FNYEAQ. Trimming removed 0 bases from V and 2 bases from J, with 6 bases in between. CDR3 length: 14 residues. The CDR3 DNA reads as TGTGCCAGCAGCTTAGCTGGTTTCACAGATACGCAGTATTTT. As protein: CASSLAGFTDTQYF.

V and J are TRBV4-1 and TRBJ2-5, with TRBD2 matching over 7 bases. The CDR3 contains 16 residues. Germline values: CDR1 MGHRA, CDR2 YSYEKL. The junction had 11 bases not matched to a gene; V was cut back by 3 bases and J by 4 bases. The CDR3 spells CASSHNLAGVSETQYF. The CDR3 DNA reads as TGCGCCAGCAGCCATAATCTCGCGGGAGTGTCAGAGACCCAGTACTTC.

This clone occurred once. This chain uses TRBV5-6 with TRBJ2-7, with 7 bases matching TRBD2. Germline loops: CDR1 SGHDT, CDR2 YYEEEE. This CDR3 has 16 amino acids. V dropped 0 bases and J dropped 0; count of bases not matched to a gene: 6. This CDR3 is CASSLAAGVSSYEQYF. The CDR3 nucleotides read TGTGCCAGCAGCTTGGCCGCGGGAGTGAGCTCCTACGAGCAGTACTTC. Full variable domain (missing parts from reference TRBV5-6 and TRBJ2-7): DAGVTQSPTHLIKTRGQQVTLRCSPKSGHDTVSWYQQALGQGPQFIFQYYEEEERQRGNFPDRFSGHQFPNYSSELNVNALLLGDSALYLCASSLAAGVSSYEQYFGPGTRLTVT.